The clone carrying this T cell receptor beta chain was recorded a few times. This sample is drawn from a study of human T cells and chemical hapten exposure. Germline CDR1 reads MNHEY; CDR2 reads SVGAGI. With 3 bases removed from V and 3 bases from J, the gap between germline ends came to 11 bases. This CDR3 contains 14 residues. The time point: pre-sensitization, week 0. Described treatment: therapeutic diphenylcyclopropenone sensitization with weekly scalp DPC. Each CDR3 protein gets one entry after TCRdb re-called the RACE reads with MiXCR. The data show 80,000 to 100,000 distinct CDR3 sequences, roughly 10% seen once.

V usage is TRBV6-5 and J usage is TRBJ1-2; D is possibly TRBD1 (6 bases). The sample consisted of whole blood, taken in connection with sensitization to the hapten diphenylcyclopropenone (DPC). This clonotype was obtained from a woman in her sixties or seventies with alopecia areata. Some clones in this sample may be carry-over from other donors' samples. The CDR3 DNA sequence: TGTGCCAGCAGTTATACGGGGGCGTACTATGGCTACACCTTC. Translating it yields CASSYTGAYYGYTF.